These T cell receptor beta chains were read from a single sample in a study of shared clonotypes between healthy human individuals. The repertoire was sequenced with immunoSEQ multiplex PCR; TCRdb's copy has only in-frame clones and lacks some. The table lists 2 million to 2.5 million clones, 80% to 95% of them singletons, with 0.35% to 0.5% in the top ten. Sequencing used naive CD4+ T cells from PBMCs. The receptors shown here come from a man aged 18 to 29 in good health. Some clones in this sample may be carry-over from other donors' samples. Each CDR3 is given with its conserved first and last residue. Fields, in order: CDR3 DNA, CDR3 protein, clone size, J gene, V gene, D gene. A D gene is named only where the DNA matches it firmly. Clone size is stated in some rows and not others, as once, few, many or a class when expanded.

DNA: TGTGCCAGCAGTTATAGCGGGAGGGCAAACAATGAGCAGTTCTTC
CDR3: CASSYSGRANNEQFF
size: -
J: TRBJ2-1
V: TRBV28
D: TRBD2

DNA: TGTGCCAGCAGCCGAGCAACTAGCGGGAGAGTCCACGAGCAGTACTTC
CDR3: CASSRATSGRVHEQYF
size: -
J: TRBJ2-7
V: TRBV7-8
D: TRBD2

DNA: TGTGCCAGCTCACCTAGACTGAACACCGGGGAGCTGTTTTTT
CDR3: CASSPRLNTGELFF
size: -
J: TRBJ2-2
V: TRBV18
D: -

DNA: TGTGCCAGCAGTTACTCCGGCAGATACTACGAGCAGTACTTC
CDR3: CASSYSGRYYEQYF
size: -
J: TRBJ2-7
V: TRBV6-5
D: -

DNA: TGTGCCAGCGCAGCGGGAGATCCGGAGACCCAGTACTTC
CDR3: CASAAGDPETQYF
size: once
J: TRBJ2-5
V: TRBV2
D: TRBD2

DNA: TGCGCCAGCAGCTTGTGGGCAGGGGTTAACTATGGCTACACCTTC
CDR3: CASSLWAGVNYGYTF
size: -
J: TRBJ1-2
V: TRBV5-1
D: -

DNA: TGTGCCAGTACCCGACAGGGGGTTTCGGGCAATCAGCCCCAGCATTTT
CDR3: CASTRQGVSGNQPQHF
size: -
J: TRBJ1-5
V: TRBV19
D: TRBD1

DNA: TGCGCCAGCAGCCGCGACAGGGGCGCGGAGACCCAGTACTTC
CDR3: CASSRDRGAETQYF
size: -
J: TRBJ2-5
V: TRBV5-1
D: TRBD1

DNA: TGTGCCAGCAGTTTATCGGGACTAGCGGGACGGTACACCGGGGAGCTGTTTTTT
CDR3: CASSLSGLAGRYTGELFF
size: once
J: TRBJ2-2
V: TRBV27
D: TRBD2

DNA: TGTGCCAGCAGCGTAGGGACCGGGACTAGCGGGAGATCTTACGAGCAGTACTTC
CDR3: CASSVGTGTSGRSYEQYF
size: -
J: TRBJ2-7
V: TRBV9
D: TRBD2

DNA: TGTGCCAGCAGTTTACCGAGAATCTATGGCTACACCTTC
CDR3: CASSLPRIYGYTF
size: -
J: TRBJ1-2
V: TRBV28
D: -

DNA: TGTGCCAGCAGCTTGTTCGGGACAGCCTCATACGAGCAGTACTTC
CDR3: CASSLFGTASYEQYF
size: -
J: TRBJ2-7
V: TRBV5-8
D: TRBD1

DNA: TGCGCCAGCAGCTTTTCCGGGACATCCCAAGAGACCCAGTACTTC
CDR3: CASSFSGTSQETQYF
size: -
J: TRBJ2-5
V: TRBV5-1
D: -

DNA: TGTGCCAGCAGTTACCCGGGACTAGCGGCCGCCTACGAGCAGTACTTC
CDR3: CASSYPGLAAAYEQYF
size: -
J: TRBJ2-7
V: TRBV28
D: TRBD2

DNA: TGTGCCAGCACCCCCACTGGCAGGGGGCAAGGGGAGCTGTTTTTT
CDR3: CASTPTGRGQGELFF
size: -
J: TRBJ2-2
V: TRBV9
D: TRBD1

DNA: TGTGCTAGTGGTTTGATCCCGGGCCAGGGGGGCGGCTACACCTTC
CDR3: CASGLIPGQGGGYTF
size: -
J: TRBJ1-2
V: TRBV12-5
D: TRBD1

DNA: TGCGCCAGCAGCTTGGTCTTGGAGAGTGTGGGGCAGGGCAGCACAGATACGCAGTATTTT
CDR3: CASSLVLESVGQGSTDTQYF
size: -
J: TRBJ2-3
V: TRBV5-1
D: -

DNA: TGTGCCAGCAGTGAACTGGGGGAGGTTCTCAATGAGCAGTTCTTC
CDR3: CASSELGEVLNEQFF
size: -
J: TRBJ2-1
V: TRBV2
D: -

DNA: TGTGCCAGCAGGCCTCGGGACGTTCCTAGCACAGATACGCAGTATTTT
CDR3: CASRPRDVPSTDTQYF
size: -
J: TRBJ2-3
V: TRBV28
D: -

DNA: TGTGCCAGCTCACCGATCGGGGACTCCTACAATGAGCAGTTCTTC
CDR3: CASSPIGDSYNEQFF
size: -
J: TRBJ2-1
V: TRBV18
D: -

DNA: TGTGCCAGCTCAGGGAGGGGCAATGAGCAGTTCTTC
CDR3: CASSGRGNEQFF
size: -
J: TRBJ2-1
V: TRBV18
D: TRBD2

DNA: TGCGCCAGCAGCTTGGACTTGAATGAGCAGTTCTTC
CDR3: CASSLDLNEQFF
size: -
J: TRBJ2-1
V: TRBV5-1
D: -

DNA: TGCGTTGTTGCAGGGCCTTCGTACGAGCAGTACTTC
CDR3: CVVAGPSYEQYF
size: -
J: TRBJ2-7
V: TRBV29-1
D: -

DNA: TGTGCCAGTAGTATTTGGCCAATGAACACCGGGGAGCTGTTTTTT
CDR3: CASSIWPMNTGELFF
size: -
J: TRBJ2-2
V: TRBV19
D: -

DNA: TGTGCCAGCAGTGTGAGTCTATCTAACTATGGCTACACCTTC
CDR3: CASSVSLSNYGYTF
size: -
J: TRBJ1-2
V: TRBV6-4
D: -

DNA: TGTGCCAGCAGAAACAGGGGGTCGACCTACGAGCAGTACTTC
CDR3: CASRNRGSTYEQYF
size: -
J: TRBJ2-7
V: TRBV28
D: TRBD1

DNA: TGTGCCAGCAGCGTTGCACAGAACTACGAGCAGTACTTC
CDR3: CASSVAQNYEQYF
size: -
J: TRBJ2-7
V: TRBV9
D: -

DNA: TGCGCCAGCAGCTCCCGGAGAAGGGGCGATGAGCAGTTCTTC
CDR3: CASSSRRRGDEQFF
size: -
J: TRBJ2-1
V: TRBV5-1
D: -

DNA: TGTGCCAGCACCCACCATGGGACTAGCACAGATACGCAGTATTTT
CDR3: CASTHHGTSTDTQYF
size: -
J: TRBJ2-3
V: TRBV27
D: -

DNA: TGTGCCAGCAGTCGAGGGGATGTGGTGAACACTGAAGCTTTCTTT
CDR3: CASSRGDVVNTEAFF
size: once
J: TRBJ1-1
V: TRBV2
D: -

DNA: TGTGCCACCAGCAGTAGGACTAGCGGGAGAACAGATACGCAGTATTTT
CDR3: CATSSRTSGRTDTQYF
size: -
J: TRBJ2-3
V: TRBV15
D: TRBD2